The entry that follows covers one TCR beta chain sequence. These data belong to a study of T cell changes during pregnancy in multiple sclerosis. Profiled with immunoSEQ multiplex PCR; TCRdb holds only in-frame clones, not every one. The sample includes about 100,000 clones, almost 95% of them seen just once. Germline CDR1 reads SNHLY; CDR2 reads FYNNEI. CDR3 size: 17 residues. V trimming: 7 bases; J trimming: 6 bases; junction bases outside the gene matches: 16. This sequence originates from a female donor with multiple sclerosis, enrolled in a pregnancy study. The sample here was peripheral blood, taken in the first trimester of pregnancy. The chain combines TRBV2 with TRBJ2-5, with 11 bases that match TRBD1. CDR3 nucleotides: TGTGCCAGCACGGAGGGGCTAGGACAGGGGGCCTCAAAGACCCAGTACTTC. The encoded protein is CASTEGLGQGASKTQYF. The full variable domain, with the rest looked up from reference TRBV2 and TRBJ2-5, is EPEVTQTPSHQVTQMGQEVILRCVPISNHLYFYWYRQILGQKVEFLVSFYNNEISEKSEIFDDQFSVERPDGSNFTLKIRSTKLEDSAMYFCASTEGLGQGASKTQYFGPGTRLLVL.